This T cell receptor (beta chain) comes out of a study of blood T cell repertoires in COVID-19. Overall study context: Both acute and convalescent COVID-19 samples were obtained from the United States, Italy and Spain. T cells, B-cell-depleted T cells, or PBMCs provided the cDNA or gDNA that served as material.

The germline CDR1 and CDR2 sequences are SGHVS and FNYEAQ. After removal of 5 bases from V and 7 bases from J, the junction contained 5 bases not matched to a gene. This CDR3 spans 16 amino acids. As originally analysed: Scientists estimated how many nucleated cells there were by amplifying reference gene primers. TCRdb's copy holds only in-frame clones and misses some; the assay was immunoSEQ multiplex PCR. V and J calls and clone size are those listed in that table; D and trimming were worked out from the DNA. This repertoire shows 120,000 or so clones, roughly 88% found once; its top ten account for roughly 1.2%.

The receptor comes from an elderly woman with acute or convalescent COVID-19. The V gene is TRBV7-6, the J gene TRBJ2-1; 16 nucleotides align to TRBD2. Specimen: peripheral blood. The CDR3: CASSPGLAGGPNEQFF. The CDR3 DNA reads TGTGCCAGCAGCCCGGGACTAGCGGGAGGGCCGAATGAGCAGTTCTTC.